Below, one T cell receptor beta chain is given with its context. What it recognizes is unknown. This record comes from a study of identical twins. Broader study findings: In beta out-of-frame sequences, the excess sharing between twins was weaker. Insertions were fewer in abundant cord blood beta clonotypes, whereas memory repertoires showed none of this pattern. Out-of-frame alpha sequences shared by twins were enriched for low generation probability.

TCRdb ran MiXCR on the 5' RACE reads and lists one entry per CDR3 protein. Among around 960,000 distinct CDR3 sequences listed, 12% were seen once. These data also formed part of another study, on yellow fever vaccine responses in identical twins. That source adds: Among the twins, the vaccine T cell response reportedly seemed partly convergent and partly personalized.

Sequenced material: PBMCs. The TCR was taken from a woman aged 18-30 years in good health.

This CDR3 is CASSVGGQSSYEQYF. The CDR3 DNA reads TGCGCCAGCAGCGTGGGTGGTCAGAGCTCCTACGAGCAGTACTTC. The chain combines TRBV5-1 with TRBJ2-7; D uncertain. Trimming shortened V by 4 bases and J by 0 bases, and 14 bases separated the two germline ends. The germline CDR1 and CDR2 sequences are SGHRS and YFSETQ. This CDR3 is built from 15 residues.